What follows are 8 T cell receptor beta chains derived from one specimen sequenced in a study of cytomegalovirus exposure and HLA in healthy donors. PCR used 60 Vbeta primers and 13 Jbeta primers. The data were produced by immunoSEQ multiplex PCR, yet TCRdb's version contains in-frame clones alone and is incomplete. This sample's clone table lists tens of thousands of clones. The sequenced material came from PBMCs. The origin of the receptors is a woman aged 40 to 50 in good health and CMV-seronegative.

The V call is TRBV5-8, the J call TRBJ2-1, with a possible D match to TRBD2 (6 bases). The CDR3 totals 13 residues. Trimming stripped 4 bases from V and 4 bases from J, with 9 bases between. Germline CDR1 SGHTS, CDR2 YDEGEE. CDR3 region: CASSAGLYNEQFF. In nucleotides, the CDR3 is TGTGCCAGCAGCGCGGGACTGTACAATGAGCAGTTCTTC.

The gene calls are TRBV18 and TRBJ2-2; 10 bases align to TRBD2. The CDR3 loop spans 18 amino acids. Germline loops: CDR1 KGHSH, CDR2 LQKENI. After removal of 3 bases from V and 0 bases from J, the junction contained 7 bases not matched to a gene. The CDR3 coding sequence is TGTGCCAGCTCACCCCCAACTAGCGGGACACCGAACACCGGGGAGCTGTTTTTT. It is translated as CASSPPTSGTPNTGELFF.

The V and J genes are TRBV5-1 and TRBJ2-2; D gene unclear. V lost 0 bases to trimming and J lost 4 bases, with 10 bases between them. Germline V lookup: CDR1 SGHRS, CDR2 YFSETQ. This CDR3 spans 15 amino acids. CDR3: CASSLDSYSTGELFF. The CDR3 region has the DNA TGCGCCAGCAGCTTGGATAGCTACTCCACCGGGGAGCTGTTTTTT.

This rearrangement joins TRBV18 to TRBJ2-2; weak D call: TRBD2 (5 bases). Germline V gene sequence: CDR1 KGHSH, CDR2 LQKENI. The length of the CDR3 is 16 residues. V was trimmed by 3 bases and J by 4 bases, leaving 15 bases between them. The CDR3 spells CASSPRTGESTGELFF. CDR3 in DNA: TGTGCCAGCTCACCCAGGACTGGAGAATCCACCGGGGAGCTGTTTTTT.

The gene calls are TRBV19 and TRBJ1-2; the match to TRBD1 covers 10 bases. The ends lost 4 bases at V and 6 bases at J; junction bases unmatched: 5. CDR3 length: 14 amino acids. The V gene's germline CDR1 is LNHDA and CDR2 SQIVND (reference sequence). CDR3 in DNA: TGTGCCAGTAGTACTGACAGGGGGCGGGATGGCTACACCTTC. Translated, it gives CASSTDRGRDGYTF.

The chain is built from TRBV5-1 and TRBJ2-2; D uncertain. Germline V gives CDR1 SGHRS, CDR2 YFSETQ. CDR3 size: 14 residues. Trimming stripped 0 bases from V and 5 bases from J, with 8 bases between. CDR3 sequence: CASSLGEVTGELFF. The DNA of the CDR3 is TGCGCCAGCAGCTTGGGAGAGGTAACCGGGGAGCTGTTTTTT.

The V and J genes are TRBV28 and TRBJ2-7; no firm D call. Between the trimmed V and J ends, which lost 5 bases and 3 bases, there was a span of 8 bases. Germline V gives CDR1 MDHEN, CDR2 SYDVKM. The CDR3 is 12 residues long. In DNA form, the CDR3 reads TGTGCCAGCAGTCCCGCTAGCTACGAGCAGTACTTC. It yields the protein CASSPASYEQYF.

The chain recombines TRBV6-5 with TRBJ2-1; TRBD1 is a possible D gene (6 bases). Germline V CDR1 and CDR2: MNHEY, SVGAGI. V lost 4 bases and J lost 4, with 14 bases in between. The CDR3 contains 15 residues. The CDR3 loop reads CASSSPGQSYNEQFF. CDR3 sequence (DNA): TGTGCCAGCAGTTCCCCCGGACAGTCTTACAATGAGCAGTTCTTC.